Each of the 21 T cell receptor beta chains below was sequenced from the same sample in a study of blood T cell repertoires in COVID-19. Clones were read by immunoSEQ multiplex PCR, and TCRdb kept only the in-frame ones, dropping some. Counted here are hundreds of thousands of clones, about 88% occurring once; the ten biggest clones make up 2.6%. What was sequenced was PBMCs or T cells enriched from blood (not recorded which). All receptors derive from a man between 60 and 70 years old who had recovered from COVID-19.

The CDR3 protein is CASSFSGTGNPKVGYTF. The CDR3 nucleotides are TGTGCCAGCAGCTTCTCAGGGACAGGGAATCCCAAGGTTGGCTACACCTTC. V is TRBV7-8 and J is TRBJ1-2; 9 bases match TRBD1. The CDR3 loop spans 17 amino acids. Germline V gene sequence: CDR1 SGHVS, CDR2 FQNEAQ. Trimming removed 3 bases from V and 7 bases from J; junction bases left unmatched: 15.

The J gene is TRBJ1-3, the V gene TRBV19; 7 nucleotides match TRBD1. This CDR3 comprises 15 residues. The V and J ends lost 6 bases and 1 base, in that order; junction bases with no gene match: 6. Germline V CDR1 and CDR2: LNHDA, SQIVND (reference sequence). CDR3 sequence: CASRRDRVSGNTIYF. In DNA, the CDR3 is TGTGCCAGTAGGCGAGACAGGGTTTCTGGAAACACCATATATTTT.

There are a few counts of this clone. This chain uses TRBV2 with TRBJ2-4, with D perhaps TRBD1 (5 bases). The CDR3 totals 12 residues. Germline V gene sequence: CDR1 SNHLY, CDR2 FYNNEI. Trimming pared 5 bases from V and 10 bases from J, leaving 12 bases between. CDR3 in DNA: TGTGCCAGCAGTTATCAGGGAAGGATTCAGTACTTC. It specifies CASSYQGRIQYF.

The rearrangement uses TRBV18 and TRBJ1-4; D unresolved. The CDR3 runs to 16 residues. CDR1 is KGHSH and CDR2 is LQKENI in the germline V gene. The V end lost 3 bases, the J end lost 0 bases, and 11 bases lay between the germline ends. For the CDR3, the DNA is TGTGCCAGCTCACCTAGAAGCGCCGCAACTAATGAAAAACTGTTTTTT. Its translation is CASSPRSAATNEKLFF.

This chain uses TRBV2 with TRBJ2-7; 7 bases are shared with TRBD1. CDR1 and CDR2 from the germline V gene are SNHLY and FYNNEI. V shed 6 bases and J 2 bases; nucleotides not matched to a gene: 4. The CDR3 loop spans 13 amino acids. The CDR3 DNA reads as TGTGCCAGCAGGAGAACAGGGGCCTACGAGCAGTACTTC. This gives the protein CASRRTGAYEQYF.

Ten or more counts support this clone. The CDR3 sequence: CASRSGVNYGYTF. The CDR3 coding sequence is TGTGCCAGTAGATCAGGGGTTAACTATGGCTACACCTTC. The rearrangement uses TRBV19 and TRBJ1-2; TRBD1 is a possible D gene (6 bases). CDR1 and CDR2 (germline): LNHDA, SQIVND (reference sequence). This CDR3 comprises 13 residues. V was pared by 6 bases and J by 1 base, with 9 bases between.

The V and J genes are TRBV24-1 and TRBJ2-5; D might be TRBD2 (5 bases). This CDR3 comprises 15 residues. The V gene's germline CDR1 is KGHDR and CDR2 SFDVKD. Trimming removed 5 bases from V and 3 bases from J, with 15 bases in between. Here the CDR3 reads CATSASGPSEETQYF. The CDR3 DNA reads TGTGCCACCAGTGCGAGCGGTCCCTCGGAAGAGACCCAGTACTTC.

The V gene is TRBV15, the J gene TRBJ1-2; TRBD1 matches at 9 bases. The junction had 9 bases not matched to a gene; V was cut back by 0 bases and J by 7 bases. This CDR3 comprises 16 residues. Germline CDR1 LNHNV, CDR2 YYDKDF (reference sequence). The CDR3 DNA follows: TGTGCCACCAGCAGAGATCCGGGACAGGGAAGGGGTGGCTACACCTTC. Amino acid sequence: CATSRDPGQGRGGYTF. Full variable domain (missing parts from reference TRBV15 and TRBJ1-2): DAMVIQNPRYQVTQFGKPVTLSCSQTLNHNVMYWYQQKSSQAPKLLFHYYDKDFNNEADTPDNFQSRRPNTSFCFLDIRSPGLGDTAMYLCATSRDPGQGRGGYTFGSGTRLTVV.

The rearrangement uses TRBV20-1 and TRBJ1-4; unclear D gene. Germline V gene data show CDR1 as DFQATT and CDR2 as SNEGSKA (reference sequence). V lost 3 bases to trimming and J lost 0 bases, with 8 bases between them. The CDR3 has 14 amino acids. As DNA, the CDR3 is TGCAGTGCTAGTTCCAGTTCAACTAATGAAAAACTGTTTTTT. Protein product: CSASSSSTNEKLFF.

The chain recombines TRBV7-2 with TRBJ1-6, with D possibly being TRBD1 (6 bases). Looked up from germline, CDR1 is SGHTA and CDR2 is FQGNSA. Trimming removed 5 bases at V and 7 bases at J, with 12 bases between. The CDR3 length is 14 residues. The CDR3 sequence: CASSIRGSNSPLHF. CDR3 in DNA: TGTGCCAGCAGCATCAGGGGATCGAATTCACCCCTCCACTTT.

V and J are TRBV9 and TRBJ1-4; D gene unclear. The length of the CDR3 is 15 residues. Germline V gene sequence: CDR1 SGDLS, CDR2 YYNGEE. Trimming removed 0 bases at V and 8 bases at J, with 14 bases between. This CDR3 is CASSVGGVDQEKLFF. CDR3 bases: TGTGCCAGCAGCGTAGGGGGAGTGGACCAGGAAAAACTGTTTTTT.

J is TRBJ1-4 and V is TRBV3-1 (or the pseudogene TRBV3-2); 9 bases fit TRBD1. Trimming took 4 bases from V and 7 from J; bases not matched to a gene: 4. The germline V gene encodes CDR1 LGHDT and CDR2 YNNKEL (reference sequence). The CDR3 loop spans 14 amino acids. The CDR3 DNA follows: TGTGCCAGCAGCCTACAGGGGGCTGTTGAAAAACTGTTTTTT. Encoded protein: CASSLQGAVEKLFF.

V usage is TRBV24-1 and J usage is TRBJ2-3; TRBD2 matches at 9 bases. Trimming took 3 bases from V and 2 from J; bases not matched to a gene: 8. Germline V gene data show CDR1 as KGHDR and CDR2 as SFDVKD. CDR3 length equals 17 residues. The CDR3 coding sequence is TGTGCCACCAGTGATACCGTCACTAGCGGGTACACAGATACGCAGTATTTT. It yields the protein CATSDTVTSGYTDTQYF.

This clone has just one count. J is TRBJ2-1 and V is TRBV29-1; D is perhaps TRBD1 (6 bases). Germline V gene data show CDR1 as SQVTM and CDR2 as ANQGSEA. The CDR3 runs to 12 residues. The V and J ends lost 7 bases and 7 bases respectively, with 14 bases between them. The CDR3 DNA reads as TGCAGCGGCAGGACAGAAGGGAATGAGCAGTTCTTC. Translation gives CSGRTEGNEQFF.

This sequence joins TRBV7-8 and TRBJ2-3; 11 bases match TRBD2. Germline-derived CDR1 and CDR2 are SGHVS and FQNEAQ. CDR3 size: 17 residues. V shed 6 bases and J 2 bases; nucleotides not matched to a gene: 10. CDR3 amino acids: CASRQTSGGPHTDTQYF. In DNA form, the CDR3 reads TGTGCCAGCAGACAAACTAGCGGGGGACCACACACAGATACGCAGTATTTT. The entire variable domain, with the rest obtained from reference TRBV7-8 and TRBJ2-3, is as follows: GAGVSQSPRYKVAKRGQDVALRCDPISGHVSLFWYQQALGQGPEFLTYFQNEAQLDKSGLPSDRFFAERPEGSVSTLKIQRTQQEDSAVYLCASRQTSGGPHTDTQYFGPGTRLTVL.

J is TRBJ1-2 and V is TRBV25-1; 8 bases fit TRBD1. Germline V gene sequence: CDR1 MGHDK, CDR2 SYGVNS. This CDR3 spans 12 amino acids. The trim removed 8 bases at V and 7 bases at J, leaving 6 bases unmatched. The CDR3 loop is CASRGQVGGYTF. In DNA form, the CDR3 reads TGTGCCAGCCGGGGACAGGTGGGTGGCTACACCTTC.

J is TRBJ2-1 and V is TRBV28; D is perhaps TRBD2 (5 bases). CDR1 is MDHEN and CDR2 is SYDVKM in the germline V gene. Trimming took 2 bases from V and 2 from J, leaving 7 bases between them. The CDR3 covers 14 residues. The CDR3 DNA follows: TGTGCCAGCAGTTTAGCGGGCCCCTACAATGAGCAGTTCTTC. Its protein product is CASSLAGPYNEQFF.

The rearrangement links TRBV3-1 (or the pseudogene TRBV3-2) to TRBJ1-1; D is unclear. V was clipped by 1 base and J by 9 bases, with 15 bases between them. CDR1 is LGHDT, CDR2 YNNKEL, per germline (reference sequence). The CDR3 spans 14 residues. Here the CDR3 reads CASSQGVLNNKAFF. Written as DNA, the CDR3 is TGTGCCAGCAGCCAAGGAGTTCTAAATAATAAAGCTTTCTTT.

The chain joins TRBV11-2 to TRBJ2-3, with 7 bases matching TRBD1. Trimming took 0 bases from V and 2 from J; bases not matched to a gene: 11. Germline CDR1 SGHAT, CDR2 FQNNGV. The CDR3 runs to 18 residues. CDR3 protein: CASSLEDGRGQHTDTQYF. CDR3 sequence (DNA): TGTGCCAGCAGCTTAGAGGACGGCCGGGGACAGCACACAGATACGCAGTATTTT.

The rearrangement joins TRBV19 to TRBJ1-5; D ambiguous. The V end was cut by 6 bases, the J end by 5 bases, with 11 bases between. This CDR3 spans 13 amino acids. In germline, CDR1 is LNHDA, CDR2 SQIVND (reference sequence). CDR3 region: CASRDTAYQPQHF. CDR3 DNA sequence: TGTGCCAGTAGAGACACGGCCTATCAGCCCCAGCATTTT.

This rearrangement joins TRBV6-5 to TRBJ2-7; 9 nucleotides match TRBD1. The germline CDR1 and CDR2 sequences are MNHEY and SVGAGI. The length of the CDR3 is 14 residues. Losses at the gene ends were 2 bases for V and 3 bases for J; bases not matched to a gene: 2. The CDR3 is CASSYGTGNYEQYF. The CDR3 coding sequence is TGTGCCAGCAGTTACGGGACAGGGAACTACGAGCAGTACTTC.